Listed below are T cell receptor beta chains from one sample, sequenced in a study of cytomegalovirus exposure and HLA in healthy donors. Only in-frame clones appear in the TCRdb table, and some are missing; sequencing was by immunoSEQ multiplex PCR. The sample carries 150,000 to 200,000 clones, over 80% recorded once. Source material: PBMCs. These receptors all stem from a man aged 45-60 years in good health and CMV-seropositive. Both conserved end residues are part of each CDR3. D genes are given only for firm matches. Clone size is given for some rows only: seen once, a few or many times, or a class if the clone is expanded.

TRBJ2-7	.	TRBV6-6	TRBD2	TGTGCCAGCAGTACACCCGGGACTAGCAACGAGCAGTACTTC	CASSTPGTSNEQYF
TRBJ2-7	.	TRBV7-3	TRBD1	TGTGCCAGCAGCTTAATACCCACAGGGGCCCCCGAGCAGTACTTC	CASSLIPTGAPEQYF
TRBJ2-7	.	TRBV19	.	TGTGCCAGTAGGAAAGCCGGGGACACCCGCTACGAGCAGTACTTC	CASRKAGDTRYEQYF
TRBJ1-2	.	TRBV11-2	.	TGTGCCAGCAGCTTAGACCCTTCGGGGAGGAACTATGGCTACACCTTC	CASSLDPSGRNYGYTF
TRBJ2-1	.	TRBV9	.	TGTGCCAGCAGCCCGGGGTGGCTTAATGAGCAGTTCTTC	CASSPGWLNEQFF
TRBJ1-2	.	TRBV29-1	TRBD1	TGCAGCGTGAAGGGCCGACAGGGGACCTATGGCTACACCTTC	CSVKGRQGTYGYTF
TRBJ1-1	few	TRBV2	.	TGTGCCAGCAGGCGGACAAGGCTAAACACTGAAGCTTTCTTT	CASRRTRLNTEAFF
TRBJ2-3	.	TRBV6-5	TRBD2	TGTGCCAGCAAGAGCGGGGGGGATCTAGATACGCAGTATTTT	CASKSGGDLDTQYF
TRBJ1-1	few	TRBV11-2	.	TGTGCCAGCAGCCCAGGGATTATGAACACTGAAGCTTTCTTT	CASSPGIMNTEAFF
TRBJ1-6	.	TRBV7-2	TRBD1	TGTGCCAGCAGCTCTAGGGGACAGGGCGGTTCACCCCTCCACTTT	CASSSRGQGGSPLHF
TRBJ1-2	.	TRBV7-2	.	TGTGCCAGCAGCTTAGGCAGGGCCTATGGCTACACCTTC	CASSLGRAYGYTF
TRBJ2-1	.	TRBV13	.	TGTGCCAGCAGCTTACTAGCTTGGGATGAGCAGTTCTTC	CASSLLAWDEQFF
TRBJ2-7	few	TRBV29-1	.	TGCAGCGCCAGGACTTTCAGCTCCTACGAGCAGTACTTC	CSARTFSSYEQYF
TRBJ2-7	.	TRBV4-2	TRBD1	TGTGCCAGCAGCCAAGAAAAGGCGGGACAGGGTTACTACGAGCAGTACTTC	CASSQEKAGQGYYEQYF